These T cell receptor beta chains were read from a single sample in a study of blood T cell repertoires in COVID-19. Sequencing used immunoSEQ multiplex PCR; TCRdb keeps in-frame clones, though not all of them. The sample carries about 110,000 clones, roughly 82% recorded once. The specimen sequenced was peripheral blood. The receptors come from a woman aged 60-75 years with acute or convalescent COVID-19. Each CDR3 is given with its conserved first and last residue. The D gene is left open where the match is weak.

J gene: TRBJ2-7; V gene: TRBV29-1; D gene: TRBD1; CDR3 protein: CSVWDRGYEQYF
J gene: TRBJ1-6; V gene: TRBV19; D gene: .; CDR3 protein: CASSSRPGEDSPLHF
J gene: TRBJ2-1; V gene: TRBV5-4; D gene: .; CDR3 protein: CASSLPYSGSYNEQFF
J gene: TRBJ1-2; V gene: TRBV6-6; D gene: .; CDR3 protein: CASSYEGDYGYTF
J gene: TRBJ2-5; V gene: TRBV15; D gene: TRBD2; CDR3 protein: CATSRGGLARETQYF
J gene: TRBJ2-3; V gene: TRBV6-6; D gene: TRBD1; CDR3 protein: CASETQGTTDTQYF
J gene: TRBJ2-7; V gene: TRBV19; D gene: .; CDR3 protein: CASSIGETGNNEQYF
J gene: TRBJ1-2; V gene: TRBV7-2; D gene: TRBD1; CDR3 protein: CASSSGQNYGYTF
J gene: TRBJ1-1; V gene: TRBV29-1; D gene: .; CDR3 protein: CSVVGQTNTEAFF
J gene: TRBJ1-6; V gene: TRBV19; D gene: TRBD1; CDR3 protein: CASRGTGEGNSPLHF